This T cell receptor (beta chain) was profiled in a study of response to subunit inactivated influenza vaccine. General study points: With each seasonal influenza vaccination, the authors suggested, few new T cells are recruited.

Per germline, CDR1 SQVTM and CDR2 ANQGSEA. Losses at the gene ends were 5 bases for V and 5 bases for J; bases not matched to a gene: 7. This CDR3 contains 13 residues. This clonotype was seen a few times. Its antigen remains unidentified. One entry per CDR3 protein, called by TCRdb with MiXCR from the RT-PCR reads. The sample has hundreds of thousands of distinct CDR3 sequences; around 25% are singletons. The material was CD4+ T cells sorted from PBMCs, obtained roughly 5 days after vaccination. V and J are TRBV29-1 and TRBJ1-1, with 8 bases fitting TRBD1. The source of this sequence is a man in his fifties or sixties who received an inactivated influenza vaccine. The CDR3: CSVNTGGVTEAFF. The CDR3 nucleotides are TGCAGCGTTAACACAGGGGGTGTAACTGAAGCTTTCTTT.